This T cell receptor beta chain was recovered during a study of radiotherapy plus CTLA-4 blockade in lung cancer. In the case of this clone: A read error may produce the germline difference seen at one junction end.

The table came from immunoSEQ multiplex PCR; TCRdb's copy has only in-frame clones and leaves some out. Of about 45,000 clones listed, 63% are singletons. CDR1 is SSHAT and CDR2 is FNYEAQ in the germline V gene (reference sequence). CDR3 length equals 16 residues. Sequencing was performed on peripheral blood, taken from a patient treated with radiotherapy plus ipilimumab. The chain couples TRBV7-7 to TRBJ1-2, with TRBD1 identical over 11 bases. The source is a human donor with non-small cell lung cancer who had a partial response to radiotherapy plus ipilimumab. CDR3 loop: CASSLGCGQGANGYTF. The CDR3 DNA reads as TGTGCTAGCAGCTTAGGTTGTGGACAGGGGGCAAATGGCTACACCTTC.